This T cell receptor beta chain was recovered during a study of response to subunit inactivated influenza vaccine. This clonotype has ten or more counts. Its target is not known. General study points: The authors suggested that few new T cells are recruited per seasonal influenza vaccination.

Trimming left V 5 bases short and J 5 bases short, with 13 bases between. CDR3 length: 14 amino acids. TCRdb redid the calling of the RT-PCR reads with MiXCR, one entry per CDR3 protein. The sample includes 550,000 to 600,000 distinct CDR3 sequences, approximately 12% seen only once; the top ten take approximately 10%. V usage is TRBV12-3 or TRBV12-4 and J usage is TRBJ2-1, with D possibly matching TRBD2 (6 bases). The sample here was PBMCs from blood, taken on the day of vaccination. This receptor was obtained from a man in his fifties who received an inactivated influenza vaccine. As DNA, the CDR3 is TGTGCCAGCAGTCCCGGGACTCTAAACAATGAGCAGTTCTTC. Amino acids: CASSPGTLNNEQFF.